These T cell receptor beta chains were read from a single sample in a study of control samples from healthy donors and cancer patients. Generated by immunoSEQ multiplex PCR, the TCRdb table keeps only in-frame clones and is missing some. The repertoire has 95,000 to 100,000 clones, around 89% of them found once; the top ten carry 7.8%. Sequenced input: blood. The receptors come from a young man in good health. CDR3s include the opening cysteine and the closing phenylalanine or tryptophan. D genes are given only for firm matches. Expanded clones get a size class; other rows say once, few or many, or leave the size out.

>TRBV28|TRBJ1-2|TRBD1|.
TGTGCCAGCAGTAGAGGACAGGGCCGGGGCTACACCTTC
CASSRGQGRGYTF
>TRBV5-4|TRBJ1-1|TRBD1|medium-sized
TGTGCCAGCAGCCCGACAGGGGGAAGGAGCACTGAAGCTTTCTTT
CASSPTGGRSTEAFF
>TRBV11-3|TRBJ1-4|.|.
TGTGCCAGCAGCTTAGTGAGAGTTATTAATGAAAAACTGTTTTTT
CASSLVRVINEKLFF
>TRBV27|TRBJ2-5|.|.
TGTGCCAGCAGTTTATATGGGGGATTAGGAGAGACCCAGTACTTC
CASSLYGGLGETQYF
>TRBV6-2/TRBV6-3|TRBJ1-4|TRBD1|.
TGTGCCAGCAGCCGGAGGACAGGCCCGCCTAATGAAAAACTGTTTTTT
CASSRRTGPPNEKLFF
>TRBV2|TRBJ2-1|TRBD2|.
TGTGCCAGCAGTGAAAAGACTAGCGTTAACAATGAGCAGTTCTTC
CASSEKTSVNNEQFF
>TRBV4-1|TRBJ2-2|.|.
TGCGCCAGCAGCCAAGAGGCTAGACGGAACACCGGGGAGCTGTTTTTT
CASSQEARRNTGELFF
>TRBV15|TRBJ2-2|.|.
TGTGCCACCAGCAGAGATAAGGGGACCGGGGAGCTGTTTTTT
CATSRDKGTGELFF
>TRBV9|TRBJ2-1|TRBD2|few
TGTGCCAGCAGCGTAGGGACTAGCGGGAGGTTTCAGTTCTTC
CASSVGTSGRFQFF
>TRBV9|TRBJ2-1|TRBD2|.
TGTGCCAGCAGCGCCCAGTTGGGACTAGCCCTTTGGGGTGAGCAGTTCTTC
CASSAQLGLALWGEQFF